This T cell receptor (beta chain) derives from a study of regulatory T cells in long-lasting Graves disease. The wider study: Positive TSH receptor antibodies alongside over 5 years of antithyroid drugs were what marked Graves' disease as persistent. Overall study findings and caveats: Newly diagnosed patients had higher TCR diversity than persistent Graves' patients did. Persistent disease was associated with favored TRBV28 usage and with favored use of TRBJ1-2 and TRBJ2-5.

Construction of TCR beta libraries relied on iRepertoire HTBI primers and on Arm-PCR targeting CDR3 regions. One entry per CDR3 protein results from TCRdb running MiXCR on the multiplex PCR reads. Among 700,000 or so distinct CDR3 sequences listed, about 32% were seen once. Germline-derived CDR1 and CDR2 are SEHNR and FQNEAQ (reference sequence). V trimming: 4 bases; J trimming: 4 bases; junction bases outside the gene matches: 11. This CDR3 region has 16 residues. As to this clonotype: Antigen unknown.

Specified time point: persistent/refractory GD, antithyroid drugs over 5 years with positive TRAb. PBMCs provided the RNA from which the TCR library was made. The sequenced sample was peripheral blood mononuclear cells (PBMCs), obtained when the disease was refractory, from a patient treated with antithyroid drugs. This sequence was found in a female donor with Graves disease. The V gene is TRBV7-9, the J gene TRBJ1-1; 8 bases line up with TRBD1. The CDR3 DNA follows: TGTGCCAGCAGCTCGACAGGGGAGAGCTTCCCCACTGAAGCTTTCTTT. Translating gives CASSSTGESFPTEAFF.